The source of this TCR beta chain is a study of T cells in Graves' hyperthyroidism and ophthalmopathy. The wider study: Pretreatment peripheral blood was obtained at initial diagnosis.

Germline CDR1 is MNHNS and CDR2 is SASEGT. CDR3 length: 15 amino acids. The V and J ends lost 2 bases and 2 bases, in that order; junction bases with no gene match: 2. TCR beta CDR3 region amplification was performed from RNA transcripts. The HTBI set primed first-round TCR CDR3 RT-PCR. TCRdb re-analysed the multiplex PCR reads in MiXCR, keeping a single row per CDR3 protein. The repertoire holds around 620,000 distinct CDR3 sequences, 15% to 20% seen once, with 3% to 4% in the top ten. This clonotype was counted only a few times. The rearrangement links TRBV6-1 to TRBJ2-2, with 7 bases that match TRBD2. Sequenced sample: blood. The clonotype was recovered from a woman under 40 with Graves' hyperthyroidism. CDR3 in DNA: TGTGCCAGCAGTGAAACTAGCGCCAACACCGGGGAGCTGTTTTTT. It is translated as CASSETSANTGELFF.